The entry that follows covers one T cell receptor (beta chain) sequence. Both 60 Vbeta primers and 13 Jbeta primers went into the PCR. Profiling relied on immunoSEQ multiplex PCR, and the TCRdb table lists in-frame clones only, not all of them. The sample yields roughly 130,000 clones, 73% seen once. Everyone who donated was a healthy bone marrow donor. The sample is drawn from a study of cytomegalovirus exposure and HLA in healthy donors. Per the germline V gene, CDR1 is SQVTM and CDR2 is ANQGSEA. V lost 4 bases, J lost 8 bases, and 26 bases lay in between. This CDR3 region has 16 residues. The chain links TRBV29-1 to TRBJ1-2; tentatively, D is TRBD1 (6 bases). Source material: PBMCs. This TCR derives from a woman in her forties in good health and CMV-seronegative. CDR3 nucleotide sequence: TGCAGCGTTGTTACGGACAGAAGGGGTCCGACGGGCGGCTACACCTTC. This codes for CSVVTDRRGPTGGYTF. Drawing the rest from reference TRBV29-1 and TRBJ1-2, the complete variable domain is SAVISQKPSRDICQRGTSLTIQCQVDSQVTMMFWYRQQPGQSLTLIATANQGSEATYESGFVIDKFPISRPNLTFSTLTVSNMSPEDSSIYLCSVVTDRRGPTGGYTFGSGTRLTVV.